This entry lists 6 T cell receptor beta chains sequenced from one sample in a study of molecular identifiers for immune sequencing clone quantification. TCRdb reprocessed the PCR reads with MiXCR, giving one entry per CDR3 protein. This sample has 40,000 to 45,000 distinct CDR3 sequences, with about a fifth found just once. Specimen: naive CD8+ T cells from blood, with Jurkat cell RNA spiked in. Subset of the sample: FACS-sorted CD8+CD4-CCR7+CD45RA+ naive T cells. The receptor set was obtained from a human donor in good health. Some libraries in this study had Jurkat cell RNA spiked in.

This clonotype showed up many times. The chain uses TRBV5-1 and TRBJ2-3; 7 bases are shared with TRBD1. The CDR3 spans 16 residues. CDR1 SGHRS and CDR2 YFSETQ come from the germline V gene. V was clipped by 5 bases and J by 0 bases; unmatched bases: 9. Here the CDR3 reads CASRGDSVYSTDTQYF. The CDR3 nucleotides are TGCGCCAGCAGAGGGGACAGCGTTTACAGCACAGATACGCAGTATTTT. The entire variable domain, with the rest obtained from reference TRBV5-1 and TRBJ2-3, is as follows: KAGVTQTPRYLIKTRGQQVTLSCSPISGHRSVSWYQQTPGQGLQFLFEYFSETQRNKGNFPGRFSGRQFSNSRSEMNVSTLELGDSALYLCASRGDSVYSTDTQYFGPGTRLTVL.

This clonotype came up many times. J is TRBJ1-1 and V is TRBV19; D remains ambiguous. V shed 5 bases and J shed 7 bases, with 5 bases lying between them. CDR3 length: 10 residues. Germline V gene sequence: CDR1 LNHDA, CDR2 SQIVND (reference sequence). In nucleotides, the CDR3 is TGTGCCAGTAGTTCAGTTGAAGCTTTCTTT. It translates to CASSSVEAFF. Drawing the rest from reference TRBV19 and TRBJ1-1, the complete variable domain is DGGITQSPKYLFRKEGQNVTLSCEQNLNHDAMYWYRQDPGQGLRLIYYSQIVNDFQKGDIAEGYSVSREKKESFPLTVTSAQKNPTAFYLCASSSVEAFFGQGTRLTVV.

The chain has TRBV4-1 and TRBJ1-1; a possible D gene is TRBD1 (6 bases). From germline, CDR1 is MGHRA and CDR2 YSYEKL. V dropped 0 bases and J dropped 4 bases, with 18 bases sitting between them. This CDR3 has 17 residues. The CDR3 region is CASSQEDRLRVATEAFF. As DNA, the CDR3 is TGCGCCAGCAGCCAAGAGGACAGACTCAGGGTGGCCACTGAAGCTTTCTTT.

As for this clonotype: The junction departs from germline at one end; a sequencing error may be responsible. The chain uses TRBV7-2 and TRBJ2-3; 8 bases agree with TRBD2. CDR3 length: 16 residues. Germline CDR1 is SGHTA and CDR2 is FQGNSA. This CDR3 reads CACSLAVSGDTDTRYF. The CDR3, as DNA: TGTGCCTGCAGCTTAGCAGTTAGCGGGGACACAGATACGCGGTATTTT.

The genes are TRBV19 and TRBJ1-5; D is unresolved. Germline V gene sequence: CDR1 LNHDA, CDR2 SQIVND (reference sequence). The germline V and J ends were trimmed by 7 bases and 0 bases, with 7 bases remaining between them. The CDR3 loop spans 13 amino acids. CDR3 bases: TGTGCCAGTACCACGGTTAGCAATCAGCCCCAGCATTTT. Its translation is CASTTVSNQPQHF.

Many counts were recorded for this clonotype. The chain combines TRBV7-2 with TRBJ2-2; D not resolved. The V gene lost 5 bases and the J gene lost 8 bases, with 9 bases spanning the gap. Germline lookup yields CDR1 SGHTA and CDR2 FQGNSA. The length of the CDR3 is 12 residues. Written as DNA, the CDR3 is TGTGCCAGCAGCGTGGACGGAGGGGAGCTGTTTTTT. This codes for CASSVDGGELFF.